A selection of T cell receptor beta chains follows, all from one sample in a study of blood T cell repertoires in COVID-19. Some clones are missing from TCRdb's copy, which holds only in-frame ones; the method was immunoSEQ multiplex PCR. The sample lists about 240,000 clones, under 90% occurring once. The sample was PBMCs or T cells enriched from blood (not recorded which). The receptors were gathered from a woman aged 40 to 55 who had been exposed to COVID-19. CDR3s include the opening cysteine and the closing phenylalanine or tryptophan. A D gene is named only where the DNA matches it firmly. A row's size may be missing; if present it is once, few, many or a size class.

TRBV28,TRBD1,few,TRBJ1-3,TGTGCCAGCACCCGACAGGGGTCCTCTGGAAACACCATATATTTT,CASTRQGSSGNTIYF
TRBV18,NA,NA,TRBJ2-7,TGTGCCAGCTCACCAGGGGGCGACGAGCAGTACTTC,CASSPGGDEQYF
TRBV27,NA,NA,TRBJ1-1,TGTGCCAGCGGACGGCTGGGGAGGACTGAAGCTTTCTTT,CASGRLGRTEAFF
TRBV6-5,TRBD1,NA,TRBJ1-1,TGTGCCAGCAGTTACGGAAGGGACAGGAACACTGAAGCTTTCTTT,CASSYGRDRNTEAFF
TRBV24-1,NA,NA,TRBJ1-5,TGTGCCACCGGGGATGCGGGGGCGAATCAGCCCCAGCATTTT,CATGDAGANQPQHF
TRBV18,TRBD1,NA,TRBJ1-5,TGTGCCAGCTCACCACCGCAAGGACAGGGGATCGGGCAGCCCCAGCATTTT,CASSPPQGQGIGQPQHF
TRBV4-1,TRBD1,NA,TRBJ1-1,TGCGCCAGCAGCCAAGTCCTAAGACAGGGTAAAGGGGCTTTCTTT,CASSQVLRQGKGAFF
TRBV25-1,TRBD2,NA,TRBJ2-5,TGTGCCAGCAGTGAATTGGCTAGCGGGGTGTATGAGACCCAGTACTTC,CASSELASGVYETQYF
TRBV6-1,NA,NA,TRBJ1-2,TGTGCCAGCAGTGACACAGGGTTTGATGGCTACACCTTC,CASSDTGFDGYTF
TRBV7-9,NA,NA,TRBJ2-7,TGTGCCAGCAGCCGATTAACAGGGTCGGGCGAGCAGTACTTC,CASSRLTGSGEQYF
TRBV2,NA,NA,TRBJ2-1,TGTGCCAGCAAGATACTAGGAGCAAATGAGCAGTTCTTC,CASKILGANEQFF
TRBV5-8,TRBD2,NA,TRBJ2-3,TGTGCCAGCAACGTCCTCGGCGGGGGGGCAGATACGCAGTATTTT,CASNVLGGGADTQYF
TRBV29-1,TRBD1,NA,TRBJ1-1,TGCAGCGTTGGTACAGGGGTGACTGAAGCTTTCTTT,CSVGTGVTEAFF
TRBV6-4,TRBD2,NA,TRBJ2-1,TGTGCCAGCAGTGACTCCGGGGGGGTTAGAGAGCAGTTCTTC,CASSDSGGVREQFF
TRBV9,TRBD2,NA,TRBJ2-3,TGTGCCAGCAGCGTAGGACGGGGGGGCGCAGATACGCAGTATTTT,CASSVGRGGADTQYF
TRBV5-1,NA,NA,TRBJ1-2,TGCGCCAGCAGCTTGGAAGCAGGCCGGATGGACTATGGCTACACCTTC,CASSLEAGRMDYGYTF
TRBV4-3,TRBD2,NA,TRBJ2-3,TGCGCCAGCAGCCAAGAGGGTGGGGGGGGTTTAGATACGCAGTATTTT,CASSQEGGGGLDTQYF
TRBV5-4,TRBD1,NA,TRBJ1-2,TGTGCCAGCAGCGCCGGGACAGGGGGCGCAAACTATGGCTACACCTTC,CASSAGTGGANYGYTF
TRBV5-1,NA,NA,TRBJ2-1,TGCGCCAGCAGAAACGTCGGGGGTGCCAGCTCCTACAATGAGCAGTTCTTC,CASRNVGGASSYNEQFF
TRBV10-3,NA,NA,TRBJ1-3,TGTGCCATCAGGTGGGCAGGGACTGGAAACACCATATATTTT,CAIRWAGTGNTIYF
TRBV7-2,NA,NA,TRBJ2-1,TGTGCCAGCAGCTTAGACAGGTATGGCTGGGGAATTAATGAGCAGTTCTTC,CASSLDRYGWGINEQFF
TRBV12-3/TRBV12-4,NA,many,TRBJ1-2,TGTGCCAGCAGTGGACAGCCCCCCATGGGCTACACCTTC,CASSGQPPMGYTF